These 6 T cell receptor beta chains came from one sample sequenced in a study of glioma-infiltrating T cells after dendritic cell vaccination. Here immunoSEQ multiplex PCR was the method, and the copy in TCRdb shows in-frame clones only, minus some. In the table there are about 73,000 clones, approximately 80% of which are singletons. Sequencing was performed on blood, taken before dendritic cell vaccination. These receptors all stem from a human donor with glioblastoma.

CDR3 bases: TGCGCCAGCAGCTTGGGCAGGGCGGATCAGCCCCAGCATTTT. This translates into CASSLGRADQPQHF. The genes are TRBV5-1 and TRBJ1-5, with D possibly TRBD1 on 5 matching bases. The CDR3 has 14 residues. Per the germline V gene, CDR1 is SGHRS and CDR2 is YFSETQ. Trimming stripped 0 bases from V and 5 bases from J, with 9 bases between.

This clone occurred a few times. V usage is TRBV5-1 and J usage is TRBJ2-7, with 16 bases identical to TRBD2. The CDR3 is made up of 16 amino acids. CDR1 is SGHRS, CDR2 YFSETQ, per germline. After removal of 5 bases from V and 3 bases from J, the junction contained 5 bases not matched to a gene. Here the CDR3 reads CASRPGLAGGGYEQYV. The CDR3 bases are TGCGCCAGCAGACCGGGACTAGCGGGAGGGGGCTACGAGCAGTACGTC.

A note on this clone: The sample holds other DNA sequences that translate to the same CDR3. J is TRBJ1-5 and V is TRBV18; D possibly corresponds to TRBD1 (6 bases). The germline gives CDR1 KGHSH, CDR2 LQKENI. Trimming left V 2 bases short and J 0 bases short, with 11 bases between. There are 16 residues in the CDR3. The CDR3 is CASSPSTGNSNQPQHF. CDR3 coding DNA: TGTGCCAGCTCACCAAGCACAGGGAATAGCAATCAGCCCCAGCATTTT.

This chain links TRBV27 with TRBJ2-7, with a tentative D call TRBD2 (6 bases). V dropped 8 bases and J dropped 4 bases, with 18 bases sitting between them. CDR1 is MNHEY, CDR2 SMNVEV, per germline (reference sequence). There are 14 residues in the CDR3. DNA of the CDR3: TGTGCCAGCCGGGACTTCGCCAACTCTTACGAGCAGTACGTC. Translating gives CASRDFANSYEQYV.

The chain employs TRBV7-2 and TRBJ2-7; 9 bases align to TRBD1. The germline CDR1 and CDR2 sequences are SGHTA and FQGNSA. The CDR3 loop spans 15 amino acids. J lost 4 bases, V lost 7 bases, and 11 bases had no gene match. The CDR3 region is CASNNPGTGRYEQYF. The CDR3 nucleotides are TGTGCCAGCAACAACCCGGGGACAGGGAGATACGAGCAGTACTTC. Supplemented by reference TRBV7-2 and TRBJ2-7, the full variable domain reads GAGVSQSPSNKVTEKGKDVELRCDPISGHTALYWYRQSLGQGLEFLIYFQGNSAPDKSGLPSDRFSAERTGGSVSTLTIQRTQQEDSAVYLCASNNPGTGRYEQYFGPGTRLTVT.

The gene calls are TRBV7-9 and TRBJ2-2; weak D call: TRBD1 (5 bases). The CDR3 is 16 amino acids. V gave up 5 bases and J gave up 2 bases, with 15 bases separating them. Germline lookup yields CDR1 SEHNR and CDR2 FQNEAQ (reference sequence). The CDR3 loop reads CASSAGTGQNTGELFF. CDR3 DNA sequence: TGTGCCAGCAGCGCAGGTACAGGTCAAAACACCGGGGAGCTGTTTTTT.